The 9 T cell receptor beta chains below all came from one sample that was sequenced in a study of PD-1 blockade in classical Hodgkin lymphoma. Time point defined: cycle 4 day 1 (C4D1), after more than 5 weeks of nivolumab. All patients relapsed after autologous stem cell transplantation, and brentuximab vedotin exposure varied. Data came from immunoSEQ multiplex PCR; TCRdb stores just in-frame clones and leaves some out. Found here are 20,000 to 25,000 clones, 70% to 85% of them singletons; the top ten hold 22%. Sequences were derived from peripheral blood mononuclear cells (PBMCs), sampled before the fourth cycle of nivolumab. The receptors originated from a human donor with classical Hodgkin lymphoma.

The V call is TRBV4-2, the J call TRBJ2-3; D gene uncertain. The V end lost 0 bases, the J end lost 2 bases, and 12 bases lay between the germline ends. Germline CDR1 is LGHNA and CDR2 is YNFKEQ. The CDR3 sequence is 16 residues long. In DNA form, the CDR3 reads TGTGCCAGCAGCCAAGACGTGGGCAGCCCCACAGATACGCAGTATTTT. It is translated as CASSQDVGSPTDTQYF.

J is TRBJ1-1 and V is TRBV28; D is ambiguous. The CDR3 runs 14 residues. V lost 6 bases and J 1 base, leaving 12 bases between the germline ends. Germline V lookup: CDR1 MDHEN, CDR2 SYDVKM. CDR3 nucleotide sequence: TGTGCCAGCAGAGGAAACTCCCCGAACACTGAAGCTTTCTTT. Translating gives CASRGNSPNTEAFF.

In DNA, the CDR3 is TGTGCCAGCAGCCAAGCGGGACAGGGTGACAATGAGCAGTTCTTC. As protein: CASSQAGQGDNEQFF. V and J are TRBV4-2 and TRBJ2-1, with 9 bases lining up with TRBD1. This CDR3 spans 15 amino acids. Germline CDR1 and CDR2: LGHNA and YNFKEQ. The J segment lost 5 bases and the V segment lost 1 base, leaving 3 bases of the junction unmatched.

V and J are TRBV21-1 and TRBJ2-7. TRBV21-1 is shown as a pseudogene. The CDR3 runs 14 residues. The CDR3 is CASSKVGNAYEQYF. The CDR3 DNA reads as TGTGCCAGCAGCAAGGTTGGGAACGCCTACGAGCAGTACTTC.

The chain is built from TRBV2 and TRBJ1-5; TRBD1 matches at 7 bases. The germline V gene encodes CDR1 SNHLY and CDR2 FYNNEI. The CDR3 consists of 14 residues. Unmatched junction bases numbered 3, after V lost 2 bases and J lost 5 bases. The CDR3 DNA reads TGTGCCAGCAGTGAACAGGGGGTCGATCAGCCCCAGCATTTT. Protein: CASSEQGVDQPQHF.

CDR3 region: CASSLARGGQETQYF. The CDR3 nucleotides read TGTGCCAGCTCACTAGCTAGAGGAGGTCAAGAGACCCAGTACTTC. The chain combines TRBV18 with TRBJ2-5; weak D call: TRBD2 (5 bases). Germline V lookup: CDR1 KGHSH, CDR2 LQKENI. Trimming left V 4 bases short and J 2 bases short, with 14 bases between. The CDR3 is 15 amino acids.

The CDR3, as DNA: TGTGCCAGCAGTATAGCTCTAGGCATCTACAATGAGCAGTTCTTC. Translated: CASSIALGIYNEQFF. The chain has TRBV6-1 and TRBJ2-1, with D unresolved. Per germline, CDR1 MNHNS and CDR2 SASEGT. This CDR3 comprises 15 residues. Trimming took off 5 bases at V and 3 bases at J, with 14 bases between the two ends.

This chain uses TRBV4-1 with TRBJ2-7; TRBD1 matches at 9 bases. The CDR3 contains 15 residues. Germline trimming cut 0 bases from V and 3 bases from J; bases unmatched to any gene: 3. Germline V gene sequence: CDR1 MGHRA, CDR2 YSYEKL. CDR3 residues: CASSQEGTGSYEQYF. The CDR3 DNA sequence: TGCGCCAGCAGCCAAGAAGGGACAGGGAGCTACGAGCAGTACTTC.

The chain uses TRBV6-5 and TRBJ2-7; D is perhaps TRBD2 (6 bases). The CDR3 totals 16 residues. The germline gives CDR1 MNHEY, CDR2 SVGAGI. The V gene lost 2 bases and the J gene lost 0 bases, with 14 bases spanning the gap. CDR3 amino acids: CASSYVGGSSSYEQYF. Here the CDR3 DNA reads TGTGCCAGCAGTTACGTTGGAGGGAGTAGCTCCTACGAGCAGTACTTC.